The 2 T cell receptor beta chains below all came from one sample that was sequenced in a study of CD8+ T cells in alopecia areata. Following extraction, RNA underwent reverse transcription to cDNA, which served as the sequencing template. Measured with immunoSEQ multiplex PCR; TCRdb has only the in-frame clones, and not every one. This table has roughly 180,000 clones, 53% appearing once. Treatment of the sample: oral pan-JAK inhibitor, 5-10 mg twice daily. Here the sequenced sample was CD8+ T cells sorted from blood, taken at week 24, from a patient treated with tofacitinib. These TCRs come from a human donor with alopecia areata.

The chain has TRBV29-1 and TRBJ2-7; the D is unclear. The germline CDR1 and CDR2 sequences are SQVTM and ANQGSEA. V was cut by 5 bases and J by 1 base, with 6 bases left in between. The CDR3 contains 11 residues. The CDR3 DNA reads TGCAGCGTTCTTGAGTCCTACGAGCAGTACTTC. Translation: CSVLESYEQYF.

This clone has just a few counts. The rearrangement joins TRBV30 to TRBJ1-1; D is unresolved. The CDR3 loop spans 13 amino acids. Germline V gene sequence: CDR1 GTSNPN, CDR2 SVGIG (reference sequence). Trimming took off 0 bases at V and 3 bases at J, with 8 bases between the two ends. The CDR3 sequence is CAWSVFRDTEAFF. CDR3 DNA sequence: TGTGCCTGGAGTGTATTCCGGGACACTGAAGCTTTCTTT.